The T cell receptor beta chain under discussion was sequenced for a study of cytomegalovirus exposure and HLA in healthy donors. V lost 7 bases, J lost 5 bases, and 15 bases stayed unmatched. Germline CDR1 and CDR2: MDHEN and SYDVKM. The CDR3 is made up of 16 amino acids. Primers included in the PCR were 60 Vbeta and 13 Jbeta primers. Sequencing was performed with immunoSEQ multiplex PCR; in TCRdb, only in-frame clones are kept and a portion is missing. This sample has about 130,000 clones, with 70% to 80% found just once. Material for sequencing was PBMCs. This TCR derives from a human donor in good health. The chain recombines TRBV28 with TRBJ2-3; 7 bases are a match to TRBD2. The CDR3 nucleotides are TGTGCCAGCACTCCCTGGGGCGGGGGACGGGGAGATACGCAGTATTTT. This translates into CASTPWGGGRGDTQYF.